The 18 T cell receptor beta chains presented below share a single source sample, sequenced in a study of T cell repertoires in cytomegalovirus infection. TCRdb fed the reads into MiXCR, producing one record per CDR3 protein. The table includes 150,000 to 200,000 distinct CDR3 sequences, over 25% detected once. The sequencing sample was made of PBMCs. These receptors all stem from a human donor in good health (CMV status not recorded). Some clones in this sample may be carry-over from other donors' samples.

The CDR3 loop is CASSTGQGYGYTF. The CDR3 nucleotides read TGTGCCAGCAGCACCGGACAGGGCTATGGCTACACCTTC. The chain carries TRBV7-3 and TRBJ1-2; TRBD1 aligns across 8 bases. Germline values: CDR1 SGHTA, CDR2 FQGTGA. This CDR3 is 13 amino acids long. The V gene end was trimmed by 5 bases and the J gene end by 4 bases; junction bases not matched to a gene: 3.

The genes are TRBV7-3 and TRBJ1-2, with D possibly being TRBD1 (5 bases). CDR1 and CDR2 from the germline V gene are SGHTA and FQGTGA. The CDR3 is 15 residues long. Trimming removed 0 bases from V and 8 bases from J, with 16 bases in between. In nucleotides, the CDR3 is TGTGCCAGCAGCTTAACAGGGGCCCCCTCATTCGGCTACACCTTC. The encoded protein is CASSLTGAPSFGYTF.

This clonotype showed up just a few times. The chain has TRBV7-2 and TRBJ2-2; D is perhaps TRBD1 or TRBD2 (5 bases each). Trimming took 0 bases from V and 5 from J, leaving 13 bases between them. In germline, CDR1 is SGHTA, CDR2 FQGNSA. The CDR3 has 16 amino acids. The CDR3 reads CASSLAGVARTGELFF. CDR3 bases: TGTGCCAGCAGCTTAGCGGGGGTTGCGAGAACCGGGGAGCTGTTTTTT.

This clonotype was detected only a few times. The V gene is TRBV12-3 or TRBV12-4, the J gene TRBJ2-7; no clear D. V was pared by 3 bases and J by 5 bases, with 11 bases between. The CDR3 is 13 residues long. CDR3 protein: CASSFLVIDEQYF. CDR3 nucleotides: TGTGCCAGCAGTTTTTTGGTAATCGACGAGCAGTACTTC.

This chain uses TRBV6-5 with TRBJ2-2, with 7 bases identical to TRBD1. The CDR3 is 15 amino acids. The J segment lost 4 bases and the V segment lost 2 bases, leaving 4 bases of the junction unmatched. Germline V CDR1 and CDR2: MNHEY, SVGAGI. The CDR3 DNA reads TGTGCCAGCAGTTACGATAGGGGGCCCACCGGGGAGCTGTTTTTT. This codes for CASSYDRGPTGELFF.

In DNA form, the CDR3 reads TGTGCCAGCAGTTTCACAGGGGGAAGCGAAAAACTGTTTTTT. As protein: CASSFTGGSEKLFF. The chain couples TRBV12-3 or TRBV12-4 to TRBJ1-4; 8 bases line up with TRBD1. The CDR3 runs to 14 residues. V shed 3 bases and J 8 bases; nucleotides not matched to a gene: 5.

This clonotype was found a few times. The CDR3 loop is CSAAPGQAFSGANVLTF. Written as DNA, the CDR3 is TGCAGTGCTGCACCGGGACAGGCTTTCTCTGGGGCCAACGTCCTGACTTTC. This chain uses TRBV20-1 with TRBJ2-6; 8 positions match TRBD1. Germline-derived CDR1 and CDR2 are DFQATT and SNEGSKA (reference sequence). V shed 5 bases, J shed 0 bases, and the junction held 9 bases outside the gene matches. The CDR3 totals 17 residues.

This rearrangement joins TRBV12-3 or TRBV12-4 to TRBJ2-3, with 8 bases fitting TRBD1. V shed 3 bases, J shed 1 base, and the junction held 3 bases outside the gene matches. The CDR3 totals 15 residues. The CDR3 spells CASSFEQGGTDTQYF. The CDR3 bases are TGTGCCAGCAGTTTTGAACAGGGGGGCACAGATACGCAGTATTTT.

J is TRBJ1-2 and V is TRBV29-1; 7 nucleotides agree with TRBD1. The germline V gene encodes CDR1 SQVTM and CDR2 ANQGSEA. The CDR3 is 10 residues long. V was clipped by 7 bases and J by 6 bases; unmatched bases: 2. The CDR3 bases are TGCAGCGCTCAGGGGGATGGCTACACCTTC. Residues: CSAQGDGYTF.

This chain connects TRBV5-5 to TRBJ2-5; 12 positions match TRBD1. The ends lost 7 bases at V and 5 bases at J; junction bases unmatched: 6. The germline V gene has CDR1 SGHKS and CDR2 YYEKEE (reference sequence). The CDR3 is 14 amino acids. The CDR3 sequence: CASRKGQGAETQYF. DNA for the CDR3: TGTGCCAGCCGGAAGGGACAGGGGGCCGAGACCCAGTACTTC.

This clonotype was picked up a small number of times. V usage is TRBV6-5 and J usage is TRBJ1-6; 7 bases match TRBD1. Germline V gene data show CDR1 as MNHEY and CDR2 as SVGAGI. The CDR3 loop spans 18 amino acids. Losses at the gene ends were 0 bases for V and 0 bases for J; bases not matched to a gene: 5. In DNA form, the CDR3 reads TGTGCCAGCAGTTACTCGATACAGGGGAGCTCCTATAATTCACCCCTCCACTTT. Protein product: CASSYSIQGSSYNSPLHF.

The chain links TRBV6-6 to TRBJ1-2, with D unclear. The germline CDR1 and CDR2 sequences are MNHNY and SVGAGI (reference sequence). V lost 2 bases, J lost 4 bases, and 14 bases lay in between. This CDR3 has 15 amino acids. CDR3 DNA sequence: TGTGCCAGCAGTTACAGAGGTTCAGCTGGCTATGGCTACACCTTC. Protein product: CASSYRGSAGYGYTF.

This clonotype occurred a few times. This rearrangement joins TRBV6-5 to TRBJ1-5; perhaps TRBD1 as D (6 bases). The CDR3 is made up of 14 amino acids. CDR1 and CDR2 from the germline V gene are MNHEY and SVGAGI. Trimming removed 2 bases from V and 6 bases from J, with 11 bases in between. The CDR3 DNA follows: TGTGCCAGCAGTTACGGCAGGGGAGTTCAGCCCCAGCATTTT. It translates to CASSYGRGVQPQHF.

In its sample, this clonotype was seen a few times. V and J are TRBV7-2 and TRBJ2-3, with D tentatively TRBD2 (6 bases). Deletions cut 5 bases from V and 4 bases from J, with 13 bases between. The CDR3 covers 14 residues. CDR1 and CDR2 from the germline V gene are SGHTA and FQGNSA. CDR3 coding DNA: TGTGCCAGCAGCGATCCCGGGGGACCAGATACGCAGTATTTT. Protein: CASSDPGGPDTQYF.

This clonotype has just a few counts. This chain uses TRBV12-5 with TRBJ2-2; 12 bases fit TRBD2. The CDR3 consists of 17 residues. Germline V gene sequence: CDR1 LGHNT, CDR2 FRNRAP. V dropped 2 bases and J dropped 6; count of bases not matched to a gene: 7. CDR3: CASGLTSGGQGPGELFF. For the CDR3, the DNA is TGTGCTAGTGGTTTGACTAGCGGGGGGCAGGGTCCCGGGGAGCTGTTTTTT. Filled out from reference TRBV12-5 and TRBJ2-2, the complete variable domain reads DARVTQTPRHKVTEMGQEVTMRCQPILGHNTVFWYRQTMMQGLELLAYFRNRAPLDDSGMPKDRFSAEMPDATLATLKIQPSEPRDSAVYFCASGLTSGGQGPGELFFGEGSRLTVL.

This clonotype appeared a single time. This chain links TRBV29-1 with TRBJ2-5, with 15 positions matching TRBD2. V shed 6 bases, J shed 3 bases, and the junction held 11 bases outside the gene matches. This CDR3 region has 17 residues. The germline V gene encodes CDR1 SQVTM and CDR2 ANQGSEA. The CDR3: CSVTPRWTSGGEETQYF. The CDR3 coding sequence is TGCAGCGTAACCCCCCGATGGACTAGCGGGGGGGAAGAGACCCAGTACTTC.

J is TRBJ1-2 and V is TRBV7-9; D is ambiguous. Germline-derived CDR1 and CDR2 are SEHNR and FQNEAQ (reference sequence). CDR3 length: 13 residues. The germline V and J ends were trimmed by 4 bases and 4 bases, with 10 bases remaining between them. The CDR3 spells CASSSVRIYGYTF. In DNA, the CDR3 is TGTGCCAGCAGCTCGGTGAGGATCTATGGCTACACCTTC.

This clonotype was recorded a few times. V and J are TRBV2 and TRBJ1-5; D is perhaps TRBD1 (6 bases). This CDR3 has 15 amino acids. Germline assignment: CDR1 SNHLY and CDR2 FYNNEI. V was trimmed by 6 bases and J by 4 bases, leaving 16 bases between them. The CDR3: CASSRAHRENQPQHF. The CDR3 nucleotides are TGTGCCAGCAGCCGAGCTCACAGGGAGAATCAGCCCCAGCATTTT.